A single sample gave rise to the 29 T cell receptor beta chains below, sequenced in a study of blood T cell repertoires in COVID-19. Produced via immunoSEQ multiplex PCR; TCRdb's table is partial and in-frame only. The sample records 100,000 to 150,000 clones, roughly 91% being singletons. Source material: peripheral blood. The receptors stem from a man aged 50 to 59 with active or convalescent COVID-19.

The CDR3 DNA reads as TGTGCCAGCAGCCCGACAGGGACTAACTATGGCTACACCTTC. Translation gives CASSPTGTNYGYTF. This chain links TRBV9 with TRBJ1-2, with 7 bases matching TRBD1. Germline values: CDR1 SGDLS, CDR2 YYNGEE. CDR3 length: 14 residues. The ends lost 4 bases at V and 0 bases at J; junction bases unmatched: 3.

The V gene is TRBV29-1, the J gene TRBJ2-1; TRBD1 aligns across 7 bases. Losses at the gene ends were 6 bases for V and 4 bases for J; bases not matched to a gene: 9. The CDR3 loop spans 14 amino acids. The germline V gene has CDR1 SQVTM and CDR2 ANQGSEA. CDR3 sequence: CSVPDRDLYNEQFF. As DNA, the CDR3 is TGCAGCGTGCCCGACAGGGATTTGTACAATGAGCAGTTCTTC.

This clone came up a few times. The V gene is TRBV11-3, the J gene TRBJ2-1; 11 bases align to TRBD2. V was clipped by 5 bases and J by 2 bases; unmatched bases: 5. CDR1 is SGHNT, CDR2 YENEEA, per germline. This CDR3 has 16 amino acids. The DNA of the CDR3 is TGTGCCAGCAGCGAGGGGACTAGCGGAACCTACAATGAGCAGTTCTTC. Protein product: CASSEGTSGTYNEQFF.

This rearrangement joins TRBV18 to TRBJ1-1, with a weak D call TRBD1 (5 bases). Per germline, CDR1 KGHSH and CDR2 LQKENI. The CDR3 runs 15 residues. V dropped 1 base and J dropped 6 bases, with 15 bases sitting between them. The CDR3 DNA reads TGTGCCAGCTCACCACGGTCAGGGAATGTCGCTGAAGCTTTCTTT. It translates to CASSPRSGNVAEAFF.

This clone was observed once. J is TRBJ2-1 and V is TRBV6-2 or TRBV6-3; 9 nucleotides match TRBD2. This CDR3 has 15 residues. V shed 4 bases and J 5 bases; nucleotides not matched to a gene: 6. The germline gives CDR1 MNHEY, CDR2 SVGEGT. This chain's CDR3 is CASSSLTSGNNEQFF. The CDR3 coding sequence is TGTGCCAGCAGTTCTCTGACTAGCGGTAACAATGAGCAGTTCTTC.

This clone was seen only a few times. The V gene is TRBV6-5, the J gene TRBJ1-1, with a weak D call TRBD1 (5 bases). This CDR3 is built from 15 residues. Trimming shortened V by 7 bases and J by 5 bases, and 20 bases separated the two germline ends. Germline CDR1 MNHEY, CDR2 SVGAGI. CDR3 amino acids: CASTPTGGGGTEAFF. The DNA of the CDR3 is TGTGCCAGCACCCCGACGGGCGGCGGGGGGACTGAAGCTTTCTTT.

A word on this clone: At one of its ends the junction is not consistent with the germline gene, which may arise from a read error. V gene TRBV7-9 combines with J gene TRBJ2-7, with unresolved D. CDR1 is SEHNR and CDR2 is FQNEAQ in the germline V gene (reference sequence). The CDR3 covers 12 residues. CDR3: CASSQNILPENF. CDR3 sequence (DNA): TGTGCCAGCAGCCAGAATATTCTCCCGGAGAACTTC.

The rearrangement joins TRBV7-2 to TRBJ1-1; 8 nucleotides line up with TRBD1. Unmatched junction bases numbered 14, after V lost 1 base and J lost 1 base. Germline CDR1 reads SGHTA; CDR2 reads FQGNSA. This CDR3 has 19 amino acids. This CDR3 reads CASSLDLPLTGGRNTEAFF. Here the CDR3 DNA reads TGTGCCAGCAGCTTAGACCTTCCACTAACAGGGGGGCGGAACACTGAAGCTTTCTTT.

This rearrangement joins TRBV5-1 to TRBJ2-5; 13 nucleotides align to TRBD2. Germline assignment: CDR1 SGHRS and CDR2 YFSETQ. V trimming: 2 bases; J trimming: 3 bases; junction bases outside the gene matches: 7. The CDR3 consists of 17 residues. As DNA, the CDR3 is TGCGCCAGCAGCTTTTGGACTAGCGGGAGTTTGGAAGAGACCCAGTACTTC. The encoded protein is CASSFWTSGSLEETQYF. Complete variable domain (other parts from reference TRBV5-1 and TRBJ2-5): KAGVTQTPRYLIKTRGQQVTLSCSPISGHRSVSWYQQTPGQGLQFLFEYFSETQRNKGNFPGRFSGRQFSNSRSEMNVSTLELGDSALYLCASSFWTSGSLEETQYFGPGTRLLVL.

This clone was picked up a small number of times. The chain joins TRBV30 to TRBJ2-2; TRBD1 matches 7 bases. Per germline, CDR1 GTSNPN and CDR2 SVGIG (reference sequence). The CDR3 length is 16 residues. Germline trimming cut 3 bases from V and 5 bases from J; bases unmatched to any gene: 12. The CDR3 coding sequence is TGTGCCTGGAGGACCCCAGGGGGAAGTGGGACCGGGGAGCTGTTTTTT. Translating gives CAWRTPGGSGTGELFF. Drawing the rest from reference TRBV30 and TRBJ2-2, the complete variable domain is SQTIHQWPATLVQPVGSPLSLECTVEGTSNPNLYWYRQAAGRGLQLLFYSVGIGQISSEVPQNLSASRPQDRQFILSSKKLLLSDSGFYLCAWRTPGGSGTGELFFGEGSRLTVL.

The V and J genes are TRBV19 and TRBJ1-2, with a possible D match to TRBD1 (5 bases). The CDR3 is made up of 14 amino acids. Trimming removed 3 bases at V and 4 bases at J, with 12 bases between. The germline V gene has CDR1 LNHDA and CDR2 SQIVND (reference sequence). CDR3 loop: CASSIPGRGYGYTF. The CDR3 DNA sequence: TGTGCCAGTAGTATTCCAGGGCGCGGCTATGGCTACACCTTC. The whole variable domain, remainder taken from reference TRBV19 and TRBJ1-2, is DGGITQSPKYLFRKEGQNVTLSCEQNLNHDAMYWYRQDPGQGLRLIYYSQIVNDFQKGDIAEGYSVSREKKESFPLTVTSAQKNPTAFYLCASSIPGRGYGYTFGSGTRLTVV.

The chain is built from TRBV5-4 and TRBJ2-3; TRBD2 might be the D (5 bases). Trimming left V 2 bases short and J 4 bases short, with 8 bases between. CDR1 is SGHNT, CDR2 YYREEE, per germline (reference sequence). The CDR3 runs to 13 residues. In nucleotides, the CDR3 is TGTGCCAGCAGCTTAGGGAGATCAGATACGCAGTATTTT. Translated: CASSLGRSDTQYF.

The chain employs TRBV27 and TRBJ1-6; TRBD1 matches at 7 bases. V was pared by 2 bases and J by 0 bases, with 4 bases of the junction left unmatched. Germline loops: CDR1 MNHEY, CDR2 SMNVEV (reference sequence). The CDR3 contains 17 residues. For the CDR3, the DNA is TGTGCCAGCAGTTTAGAATCAGGGGGCTCCTATAATTCACCCCTCCACTTT. Translating it yields CASSLESGGSYNSPLHF.

The J gene is TRBJ2-2, the V gene TRBV30; D is possibly TRBD1 (6 bases). V gave up 7 bases and J gave up 5 bases, with 14 bases separating them. The germline V gene has CDR1 GTSNPN and CDR2 SVGIG (reference sequence). The CDR3 has 13 amino acids. CDR3 nucleotides: TGTGCCTCAGGGGCGTTTTTGACCGGGGAGCTGTTTTTT. Its translation: CASGAFLTGELFF.

The rearrangement uses TRBV18 and TRBJ1-2; tentatively, D is TRBD1 (5 bases). Trimming removed 3 bases at V and 3 bases at J, with 14 bases between. The germline V gene has CDR1 KGHSH and CDR2 LQKENI. The CDR3 spans 15 residues. DNA of the CDR3: TGTGCCAGCTCACCCTTGGGGGGTCCTGACTATGGCTACACCTTC. Amino acid sequence: CASSPLGGPDYGYTF.

This chain links TRBV5-4 with TRBJ2-2; TRBD2 matches at 8 bases. The germline gives CDR1 SGHNT, CDR2 YYREEE (reference sequence). V lost 4 bases and J lost 4; bases outside the gene matches: 12. CDR3 length: 17 residues. The CDR3 is CASSPGGVVFGTGELFF. DNA for the CDR3: TGTGCCAGCAGCCCCGGGGGGGTGGTTTTTGGCACCGGGGAGCTGTTTTTT.

The chain is built from TRBV5-1 and TRBJ1-1; D gene uncertain. The germline CDR1 and CDR2 sequences are SGHRS and YFSETQ. V lost 3 bases and J lost 2, with 11 bases in between. The CDR3 loop spans 14 amino acids. The CDR3 region is CASSSLGENTEAFF. CDR3 sequence (DNA): TGCGCCAGCAGCTCCCTGGGAGAAAACACTGAAGCTTTCTTT.

This chain links TRBV28 with TRBJ2-1; TRBD2 matches at 7 bases. The CDR3 consists of 14 residues. Germline lookup yields CDR1 MDHEN and CDR2 SYDVKM. After removal of 3 bases from V and 3 bases from J, the junction contained 2 bases not matched to a gene. The CDR3 protein is CASSFGGSYNEQFF. The CDR3 DNA follows: TGTGCCAGCAGTTTCGGGGGGAGCTACAATGAGCAGTTCTTC.

The V and J genes are TRBV29-1 and TRBJ2-7; possible D gene TRBD1, 5 bases. CDR1 is SQVTM and CDR2 is ANQGSEA in the germline V gene. V was clipped by 7 bases and J by 9 bases, with 13 bases between them. The CDR3 length is 10 residues. Here the CDR3 DNA reads TGCAGCGCAACAGGCGCCGGGCAGTACTTC. It yields the protein CSATGAGQYF.

The chain recombines TRBV10-3 with TRBJ2-1; 10 bases are a match to TRBD2. V lost 10 bases to trimming and J lost 9 bases; unmatched junction nucleotides: 3. Germline loops: CDR1 ENHRY, CDR2 SYGVKD. This CDR3 is 11 amino acids long. The CDR3 sequence: CASRTSGEQFF. DNA of the CDR3: TGTGCCAGTCGGACTAGCGGTGAGCAGTTCTTC.

The chain uses TRBV20-1 and TRBJ2-6; TRBD1 might be the D (6 bases). The CDR3 contains 18 residues. Germline-derived CDR1 and CDR2 are DFQATT and SNEGSKA (reference sequence). Trimming removed 6 bases at V and 0 bases at J, with 21 bases between. DNA of the CDR3: TGCAGTGCAAGTGGGAGAACAGGGTTCTTCTCTGGGGCCAACGTCCTGACTTTC. Amino acids: CSASGRTGFFSGANVLTF.

The chain has TRBV2 and TRBJ1-5, with 7 bases matching TRBD1. The CDR3 is 15 residues long. J lost 0 bases, V lost 5 bases, and 4 bases had no gene match. In germline, CDR1 is SNHLY, CDR2 FYNNEI. The CDR3 nucleotides are TGTGCCAGCAGTCAGGACAGGTATAGCAATCAGCCCCAGCATTTT. As protein: CASSQDRYSNQPQHF.

The chain is built from TRBV5-1 and TRBJ2-2; 16 bases agree with TRBD2. There are 17 residues in the CDR3. Trimming took 4 bases from V and 7 from J; bases not matched to a gene: 7. CDR1 is SGHRS, CDR2 YFSETQ, per germline. CDR3 amino acids: CASSRGLAGGPDGELFF. In DNA form, the CDR3 reads TGCGCCAGCAGCCGGGGACTAGCGGGAGGGCCTGACGGGGAGCTGTTTTTT. The whole variable domain, filled in from reference TRBV5-1 and TRBJ2-2, reads KAGVTQTPRYLIKTRGQQVTLSCSPISGHRSVSWYQQTPGQGLQFLFEYFSETQRNKGNFPGRFSGRQFSNSRSEMNVSTLELGDSALYLCASSRGLAGGPDGELFFGEGSRLTVL.

V usage is TRBV5-6 and J usage is TRBJ1-2, with 7 bases lining up with TRBD1. CDR1 SGHDT and CDR2 YYEEEE come from the germline V gene. The CDR3 length is 15 residues. J was trimmed by 6 bases and V by 4 bases; bases with no gene match: 12. Here the CDR3 DNA reads TGTGCCAGCAGCCCCTTTGGAGCGCAGGGGGATGGCTACACCTTC. Its translation is CASSPFGAQGDGYTF.

This clone was seen a few times. The V and J genes are TRBV30 and TRBJ1-5, with 7 positions matching TRBD1. The CDR3 length is 16 residues. Germline values: CDR1 GTSNPN, CDR2 SVGIG (reference sequence). The V gene end was trimmed by 2 bases and the J gene end by 5 bases; junction bases not matched to a gene: 12. The CDR3 spells CAWSTGSRGWDQPQHF. The CDR3 bases are TGTGCCTGGAGTACAGGGTCCAGGGGGTGGGATCAGCCCCAGCATTTT.

This chain links TRBV6-5 with TRBJ2-7, with TRBD1 matching over 11 bases. J gave up 6 bases and V 4 bases, and 8 bases lay outside the gene matches. The CDR3 runs 15 residues. Germline V gene lookup returns CDR1 MNHEY and CDR2 SVGAGI. The CDR3 region has the DNA TGTGCCAGCAGTTCCTTCGGACAGGGGGCAGCCGAGCAGTACTTC. Translation gives CASSSFGQGAAEQYF.

The chain is built from TRBV5-1 and TRBJ2-1; TRBD2 agrees at 10 bases. Germline-derived CDR1 and CDR2 are SGHRS and YFSETQ. There are 16 residues in the CDR3. The J segment lost 5 bases and the V segment lost 1 base, leaving 6 bases of the junction unmatched. CDR3 amino acids: CASSLIAGGIHNEQFF. CDR3 in DNA: TGCGCCAGCAGCTTGATAGCGGGGGGTATACACAATGAGCAGTTCTTC. Using reference TRBV5-1 and TRBJ2-1 for the parts outside the CDR3, the full variable domain is KAGVTQTPRYLIKTRGQQVTLSCSPISGHRSVSWYQQTPGQGLQFLFEYFSETQRNKGNFPGRFSGRQFSNSRSEMNVSTLELGDSALYLCASSLIAGGIHNEQFFGPGTRLTVL.

The chain carries TRBV3-1 (or the pseudogene TRBV3-2) and TRBJ2-3, with D possibly TRBD2 on 7 matching bases. Trimming stripped 0 bases from V and 5 bases from J, with 15 bases between. The CDR3 is made up of 16 amino acids. The germline V gene has CDR1 LGHDT and CDR2 YNNKEL (reference sequence). CDR3 nucleotides: TGTGCCAGCAGCCAAGATGCGTCGCGGGGGCAAGATACGCAGTATTTT. Its translation is CASSQDASRGQDTQYF.

This clone was counted between two and nine times. This chain links TRBV6-5 with TRBJ2-7; TRBD2 agrees at 9 bases. Germline V gene data show CDR1 as MNHEY and CDR2 as SVGAGI. The junction had 5 bases not matched to a gene; V was cut back by 2 bases and J by 3 bases. The CDR3 length is 15 residues. CDR3 DNA sequence: TGTGCCAGCAGTTACAGGGCGGGAGGGATCTACGAGCAGTACTTC. It yields the protein CASSYRAGGIYEQYF.